This note documents a single TCR beta chain sequence. What it recognizes is unknown. This entry comes from a study of cytotoxic CD8 clonotypes in ibrutinib-treated CLL. For the study at large: The authors obtained response samples at a median of about 12 months of treatment, range 6 to 36. Study-wide results and limits: While tracking circulating CD8+ T-cell counts, baseline clonality exceeded that of age-matched healthy donors.

Trimming removed 7 bases from V and 3 bases from J; junction bases left unmatched: 10. This CDR3 region has 15 residues. CDR1 and CDR2 (germline): SGHVS, FQNEAQ. The assay was immunoSEQ multiplex PCR, and TCRdb's table has in-frame clones only and misses some. The sample has approximately 210,000 clones, over 55% seen once; the top ten hold under 15%. This TCR was sampled from a human donor with chronic lymphocytic leukemia. This chain connects TRBV7-8 to TRBJ1-1; 8 bases fit TRBD1. Material: PBMCs, obtained after 24 months of ibrutinib treatment. The CDR3 DNA is TGTGCCAGCACCAATCCCGACAGGGGTGACACTGAAGCTTTCTTT. It yields the protein CASTNPDRGDTEAFF. The whole variable domain, filled in from reference TRBV7-8 and TRBJ1-1, reads GAGVSQSPRYKVAKRGQDVALRCDPISGHVSLFWYQQALGQGPEFLTYFQNEAQLDKSGLPSDRFFAERPEGSVSTLKIQRTQQEDSAVYLCASTNPDRGDTEAFFGQGTRLTVV.